Below are 7 T cell receptor beta chains sequenced from a single sample in a study of cytomegalovirus exposure and HLA in healthy donors. Researchers ran the PCR with 60 Vbeta and 13 Jbeta primers. The table came from immunoSEQ multiplex PCR; TCRdb's copy has only in-frame clones and leaves some out. Of nearly 110,000 clones listed, roughly four fifths were seen once; the top ten hold about 1.5%. The sequenced sample was PBMCs. Every receptor here comes from a man aged 45-60 years in good health and CMV-seronegative.

This clone showed up just once. This chain connects TRBV6-1 to TRBJ2-2; 8 bases are shared with TRBD1. The germline V gene has CDR1 MNHNS and CDR2 SASEGT. The CDR3 has 13 residues. Trimming removed 7 bases from V and 4 bases from J; junction bases left unmatched: 2. The CDR3 DNA reads TGTGCCAGCACCGACAGGGGCACCGGGGAGCTGTTTTTT. Translated: CASTDRGTGELFF.

This clone was recorded a few times. The chain links TRBV19 to TRBJ1-2; the D gene is possibly TRBD1 (5 bases). The CDR3 extends over 14 amino acids. Germline V gene data show CDR1 as LNHDA and CDR2 as SQIVND (reference sequence). Trimming took 7 bases from V and 6 from J, leaving 18 bases between them. CDR3 residues: CASTPPGGGDGYTF. In nucleotides, the CDR3 is TGTGCCAGTACCCCGCCTGGGGGAGGAGATGGCTACACCTTC.

This chain joins TRBV2 and TRBJ1-4, with D maybe TRBD1 (5 bases). CDR3 length: 13 amino acids. Germline CDR1 is SNHLY and CDR2 is FYNNEI. CDR3 DNA sequence: TGTGGCGGGGCTGGGGTCACTAATGAAAAACTGTTTTTT. Its translation: CGGAGVTNEKLFF.

The chain joins TRBV9 to TRBJ2-1, with TRBD2 identical over 14 bases. CDR3 size: 19 residues. J lost 0 bases, V lost 3 bases, and 8 bases had no gene match. CDR1 is SGDLS, CDR2 YYNGEE, per germline. CDR3 in amino acids: CASSGRLAGGDNSYNEQFF. CDR3 DNA sequence: TGTGCCAGCAGCGGAAGACTAGCGGGGGGGGATAACTCCTACAATGAGCAGTTCTTC.

The V and J genes are TRBV28 and TRBJ1-6, with D possibly TRBD1 on 6 matching bases. CDR3 length equals 15 residues. The ends were cut back, 4 bases at V and 6 bases at J, with 13 bases in the middle. Germline V gene data show CDR1 as MDHEN and CDR2 as SYDVKM. The DNA of the CDR3 is TGTGCCAGCAGTTACCTTACAGGGATTAATTCACCCCTCCACTTT. Translated, it gives CASSYLTGINSPLHF.

The chain uses TRBV4-2 and TRBJ1-6, with 9 bases identical to TRBD1. CDR1 is LGHNA and CDR2 is YNFKEQ in the germline V gene. The CDR3 is 17 residues long. With V trimmed by 4 bases and J by 0 bases, 4 bases remained unmatched. As DNA, the CDR3 is TGTGCCAGCAGCCCTGGACAGGGGAGCTCCTATAATTCACCCCTCCACTTT. Translation gives CASSPGQGSSYNSPLHF.

Concerning this clone: Within the sample, other DNA sequences also encode this same CDR3. The genes are TRBV5-6 and TRBJ1-1; no definite D call. Germline lookup yields CDR1 SGHDT and CDR2 YYEEEE. The CDR3 has 15 residues. V shed 5 bases and J shed 1 base, with 15 bases lying between them. The DNA of the CDR3 is TGTGCCAGCAGTCCCGGACTCTTGGGGAACACTGAAGCTTTCTTT. Translated, it gives CASSPGLLGNTEAFF. Together with reference TRBV5-6 and TRBJ1-1, the CDR3 gives the full variable domain: DAGVTQSPTHLIKTRGQQVTLRCSPKSGHDTVSWYQQALGQGPQFIFQYYEEEERQRGNFPDRFSGHQFPNYSSELNVNALLLGDSALYLCASSPGLLGNTEAFFGQGTRLTVV.